Detailed here is one TCR beta chain. Trimming left V 4 bases short and J 3 bases short, with 13 bases between. CDR1 is MNHEY and CDR2 is SVGEGT in the germline V gene. The CDR3 totals 15 residues. The sample is drawn from a study of blood T cell repertoires in COVID-19. Study-wide background: The United States, Italy and Spain provided the acute and convalescent COVID-19 samples.

How the authors handled the data: Reference gene primer amplification gave estimated nucleated cell counts. Using immunoSEQ multiplex PCR, the repertoire was profiled, and TCRdb retains in-frame clones only, with some absent. The DNA was the basis for D and trimming; V, J and clone size are from that table. The table records about 150,000 clones, approximately 78% of them present only once. The V and J genes are TRBV6-2 or TRBV6-3 and TRBJ1-5; D gene uncertain. Sequences were obtained from peripheral blood. The sequence came from a human donor with acute or convalescent COVID-19. The donor label of this sample is uncertain. Here the CDR3 DNA reads TGTGCCAGCAGTTCGAGGCAAACCGTCAATCAGCCCCAGCATTTT. It translates to CASSSRQTVNQPQHF.